This T cell receptor beta chain was documented in a study of blood T cell repertoires in COVID-19. At the level of the study: PBMCs, B-cell-depleted T cells, or T cells provided the cDNA or gDNA that made up the material.

Looked up from germline, CDR1 is MNHEY and CDR2 is SVGAGI. V gave up 8 bases and J gave up 0 bases, with 12 bases separating them. This CDR3 region has 14 residues. Those enrolled, adults aged about 18 to 95 years, came from under 25 US areas. Cohort 3 donors counted as recovered after two negative PCRs, clearance, or resolved symptoms. The data were produced by immunoSEQ multiplex PCR, yet TCRdb's version contains in-frame clones alone and is incomplete. The sample yields about 130,000 clones, 75% to 90% seen once. The chain recombines TRBV6-5 with TRBJ2-3, with D tentatively TRBD2 (5 bases). Sequencing was performed on PBMCs or T cells enriched from blood (not recorded which). The TCR was taken from a man aged 25-45 years who had recovered from COVID-19. CDR3 in DNA: TGTGCCAGCTCCCGGGGTCCAAGCACAGATACGCAGTATTTT. As protein: CASSRGPSTDTQYF.